The rows below give T cell receptor beta chains drawn from one sample of a study of blood T cell repertoires in COVID-19. Data came from immunoSEQ multiplex PCR; TCRdb stores just in-frame clones and leaves some out. The sample lists about 170,000 clones; 84% were seen once. The sequenced sample consisted of peripheral blood. These receptors were taken from a man aged 40-50 years who had recovered from COVID-19. The CDR3 runs from the conserved cysteine through the conserved F or W. D genes are given only for firm matches. Only some rows state a clone size, as once, few, many or a class for expanded clones.

V gene	J gene	D gene	clone size	CDR3 protein	CDR3 DNA
TRBV14	TRBJ1-6	.	few	CASSQDRLGSPLHF	TGTGCCAGCAGCCAAGACAGGTTGGGTTCACCCCTCCACTTT
TRBV5-1	TRBJ2-7	TRBD2	.	CASSWLSGRAFEQYF	TGCGCCAGCAGCTGGTTAAGCGGGAGGGCCTTCGAGCAGTACTTC
TRBV7-8	TRBJ2-7	.	.	CASTPTGKVYEQYF	TGTGCCAGCACCCCCACAGGGAAAGTCTACGAGCAGTACTTC
TRBV4-2	TRBJ2-5	TRBD2	.	CASSQDPPGGGVETQYF	TGTGCCAGCAGCCAAGACCCTCCGGGCGGGGGTGTAGAGACCCAGTACTTC
TRBV5-1	TRBJ2-7	.	.	CASSPGTRSYEQYF	TGCGCCAGCAGCCCCGGGACACGATCCTACGAGCAGTACTTC
TRBV11-1	TRBJ2-7	TRBD2	.	CASSSAAAGGIYEQYF	TGTGCCAGCAGCTCGGCCGCTGCGGGAGGCATTTACGAGCAGTACTTC
TRBV29-1	TRBJ1-2	TRBD1	few	CSVQDREEGGYTF	TGCAGCGTCCAGGACAGGGAGGAAGGTGGCTACACCTTC
TRBV2	TRBJ1-2	.	.	CASSGRVGYTF	TGTGCCAGCAGTGGCAGGGTTGGCTACACCTTC
TRBV19	TRBJ2-1	.	.	CASSIDYDSGGNEQFF	TGTGCCAGTAGTATAGATTATGATTCAGGGGGGAATGAGCAGTTCTTC
TRBV27	TRBJ2-5	TRBD2	.	CASSFGRGDQETQYF	TGTGCCAGCAGTTTCGGGCGGGGGGACCAAGAGACCCAGTACTTC
TRBV6-1	TRBJ2-5	TRBD1	.	CASSEVPGTGRASTQYF	TGTGCCAGCAGTGAAGTGCCCGGGACAGGGCGCGCGTCGACCCAGTACTTC
TRBV6-4	TRBJ2-5	.	.	CASSEGGGQETQYF	TGTGCCAGCAGTGAAGGGGGGGGGCAAGAGACCCAGTACTTC
TRBV7-7	TRBJ2-5	TRBD1	few	CASSLYPEQGRGGTQYF	TGTGCTAGCAGCTTATACCCGGAACAGGGGAGAGGAGGGACCCAGTACTTC
TRBV9	TRBJ2-2	.	once	CASSVTGGLNTGELFF	TGTGCCAGCAGCGTAACAGGTGGGCTAAACACCGGGGAGCTGTTTTTT
TRBV11-3	TRBJ2-7	.	.	CASSVNRVTYEQYF	TGTGCCAGCAGCGTTAACAGGGTTACCTACGAGCAGTACTTC
TRBV13	TRBJ2-7	.	.	CASSQRRDYEQYF	TGTGCCAGCAGCCAGCGACGGGACTACGAGCAGTACTTC
TRBV5-4	TRBJ2-5	.	.	CASSLGESTQYF	TGTGCCAGCAGCTTAGGGGAATCGACCCAGTACTTC
TRBV24-1	TRBJ2-1	TRBD2	.	CATSESSGPRGNEQFF	TGTGCCACCAGTGAATCTAGCGGTCCAAGGGGCAATGAGCAGTTCTTC
TRBV7-2	TRBJ2-1	TRBD2	once	CASSHSGLAGGGAYNEQFF	TGTGCCAGCAGCCACTCGGGGCTAGCGGGAGGAGGGGCCTACAATGAGCAGTTCTTC
TRBV6-5	TRBJ1-5	.	.	CASKPPGENQPQHF	TGTGCCAGCAAACCACCAGGGGAAAATCAGCCCCAGCATTTT
TRBV9	TRBJ2-1	TRBD2	.	CASSRRLAGSYNEQFF	TGTGCCAGCAGCCGCAGACTAGCGGGTTCCTACAATGAGCAGTTCTTC
TRBV7-2	TRBJ2-5	.	once	CASSLAPGRAQYF	TGTGCCAGCAGCTTAGCTCCGGGTCGGGCCCAGTACTTC
TRBV7-2	TRBJ2-4	TRBD2	.	CASSLVVFGGGRKNIQYF	TGTGCCAGCAGCTTAGTTGTTTTTGGCGGGGGGCGCAAAAACATTCAGTACTTC
TRBV9	TRBJ1-2	.	.	CASSVEGDVGYTF	TGTGCCAGCAGCGTAGAGGGGGACGTTGGCTACACCTTC